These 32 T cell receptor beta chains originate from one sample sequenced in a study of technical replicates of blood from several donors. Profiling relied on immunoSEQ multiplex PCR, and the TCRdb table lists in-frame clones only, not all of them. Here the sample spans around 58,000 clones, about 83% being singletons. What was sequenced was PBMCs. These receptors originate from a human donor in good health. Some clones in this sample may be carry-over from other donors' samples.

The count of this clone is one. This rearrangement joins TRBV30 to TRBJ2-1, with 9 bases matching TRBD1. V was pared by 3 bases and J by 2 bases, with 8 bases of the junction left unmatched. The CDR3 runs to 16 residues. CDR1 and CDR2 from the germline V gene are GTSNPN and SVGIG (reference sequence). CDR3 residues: CAWRESTGGPYNEQFF. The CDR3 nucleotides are TGTGCCTGGAGAGAATCGACAGGGGGACCCTACAATGAGCAGTTCTTC.

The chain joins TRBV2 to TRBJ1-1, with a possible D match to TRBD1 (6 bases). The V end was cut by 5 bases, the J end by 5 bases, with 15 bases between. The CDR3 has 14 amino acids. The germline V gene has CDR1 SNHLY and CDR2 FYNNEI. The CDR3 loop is CASSLQQGRTEAFF. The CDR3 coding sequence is TGTGCCAGCAGTCTCCAACAGGGTCGGACTGAAGCTTTCTTT.

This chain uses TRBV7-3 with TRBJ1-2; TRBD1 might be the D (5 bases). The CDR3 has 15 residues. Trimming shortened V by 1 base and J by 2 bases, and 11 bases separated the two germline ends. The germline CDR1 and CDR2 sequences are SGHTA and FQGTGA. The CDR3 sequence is CASSLSPGENYGYTF. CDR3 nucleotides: TGTGCCAGCAGCTTAAGCCCGGGGGAGAACTATGGCTACACCTTC.

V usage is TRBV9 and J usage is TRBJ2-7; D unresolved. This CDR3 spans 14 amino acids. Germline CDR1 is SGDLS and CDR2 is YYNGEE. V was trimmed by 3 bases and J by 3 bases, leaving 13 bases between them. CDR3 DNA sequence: TGTGCCAGCAGCGCCCGATACAGTGACTACGAGCAGTACTTC. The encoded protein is CASSARYSDYEQYF. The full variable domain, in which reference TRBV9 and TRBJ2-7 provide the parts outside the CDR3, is DSGVTQTPKHLITATGQRVTLRCSPRSGDLSVYWYQQSLDQGLQFLIQYYNGEERAKGNILERFSAQQFPDLHSELNLSSLELGDSALYFCASSARYSDYEQYFGPGTRLTVT.

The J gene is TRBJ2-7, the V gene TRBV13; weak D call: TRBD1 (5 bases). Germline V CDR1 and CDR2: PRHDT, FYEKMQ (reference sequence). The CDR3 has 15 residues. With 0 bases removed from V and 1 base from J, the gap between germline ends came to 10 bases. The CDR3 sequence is CASSLGRGSSYEQYF. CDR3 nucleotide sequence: TGTGCCAGCAGCTTAGGAAGGGGATCGTCCTACGAGCAGTACTTC.

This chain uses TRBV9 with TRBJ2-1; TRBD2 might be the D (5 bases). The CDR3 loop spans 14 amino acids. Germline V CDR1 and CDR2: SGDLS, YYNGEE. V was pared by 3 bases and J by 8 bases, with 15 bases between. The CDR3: CASSDRTGMDEQFF. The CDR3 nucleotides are TGTGCCAGCAGCGATAGGACGGGGATGGATGAGCAGTTCTTC.

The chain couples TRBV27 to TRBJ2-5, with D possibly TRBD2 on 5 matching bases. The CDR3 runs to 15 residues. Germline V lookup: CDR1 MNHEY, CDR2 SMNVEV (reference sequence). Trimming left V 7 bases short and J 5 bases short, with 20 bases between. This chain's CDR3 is CASNTRSRNSETQYF. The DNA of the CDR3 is TGTGCCAGCAATACTAGGAGCAGGAACTCGGAGACCCAGTACTTC.

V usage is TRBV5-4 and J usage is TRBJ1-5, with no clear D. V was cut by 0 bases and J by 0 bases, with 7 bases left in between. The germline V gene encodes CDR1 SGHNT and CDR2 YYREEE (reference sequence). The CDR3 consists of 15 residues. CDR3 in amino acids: CASSLDLTSNQPQHF. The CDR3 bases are TGTGCCAGCAGCTTGGACCTAACTAGCAATCAGCCCCAGCATTTT.

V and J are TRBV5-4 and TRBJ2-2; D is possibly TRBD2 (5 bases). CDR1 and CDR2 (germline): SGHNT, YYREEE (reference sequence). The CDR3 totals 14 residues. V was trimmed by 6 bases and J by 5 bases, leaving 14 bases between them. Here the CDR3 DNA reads TGTGCCAGCACCGAGGGCCAGGAGACCGGGGAGCTGTTTTTT. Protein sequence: CASTEGQETGELFF.

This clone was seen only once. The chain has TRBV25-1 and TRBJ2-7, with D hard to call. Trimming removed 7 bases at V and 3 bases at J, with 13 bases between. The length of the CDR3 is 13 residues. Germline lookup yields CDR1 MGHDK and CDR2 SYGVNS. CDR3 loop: CASNAHYLYEQYF. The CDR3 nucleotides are TGTGCCAGCAACGCCCACTACCTCTACGAGCAGTACTTC.

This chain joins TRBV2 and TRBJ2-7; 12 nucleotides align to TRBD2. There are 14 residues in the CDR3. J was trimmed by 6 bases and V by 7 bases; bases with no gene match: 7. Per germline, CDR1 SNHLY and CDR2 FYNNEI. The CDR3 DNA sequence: TGTGCCAGCATTAGGACTAGCGGGGCGTTCGAGCAGTACTTC. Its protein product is CASIRTSGAFEQYF.

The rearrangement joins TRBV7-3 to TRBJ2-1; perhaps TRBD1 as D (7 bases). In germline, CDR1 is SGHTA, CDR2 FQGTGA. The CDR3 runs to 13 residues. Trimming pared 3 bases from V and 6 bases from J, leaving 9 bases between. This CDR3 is CASSLEGANEQFF. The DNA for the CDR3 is TGTGCCAGCAGCTTGGAGGGGGCCAATGAGCAGTTCTTC.

The CDR3 spells CASSLIRPYGYTF. The CDR3 DNA follows: TGTGCCAGCAGCTTGATCAGGCCCTATGGCTACACCTTC. V usage is TRBV5-6 and J usage is TRBJ1-2, with no clear D. CDR1 and CDR2 from the germline V gene are SGHDT and YYEEEE. Trimming cost V 1 base and J 4 bases, with 8 bases left between them. The CDR3 contains 13 residues. Full variable domain (missing parts from reference TRBV5-6 and TRBJ1-2): DAGVTQSPTHLIKTRGQQVTLRCSPKSGHDTVSWYQQALGQGPQFIFQYYEEEERQRGNFPDRFSGHQFPNYSSELNVNALLLGDSALYLCASSLIRPYGYTFGSGTRLTVV.

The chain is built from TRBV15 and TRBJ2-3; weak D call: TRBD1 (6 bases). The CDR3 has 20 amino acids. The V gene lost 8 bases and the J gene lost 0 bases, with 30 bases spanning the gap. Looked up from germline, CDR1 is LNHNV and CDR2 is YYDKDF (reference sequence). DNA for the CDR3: TGTGCCACCCAGTATTCCCGACGGACAGAACCTACGCACAGCACAGATACGCAGTATTTT. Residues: CATQYSRRTEPTHSTDTQYF.

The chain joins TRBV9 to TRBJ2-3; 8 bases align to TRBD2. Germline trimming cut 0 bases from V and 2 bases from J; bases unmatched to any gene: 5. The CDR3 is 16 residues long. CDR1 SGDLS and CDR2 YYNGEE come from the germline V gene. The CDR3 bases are TGTGCCAGCAGCGTAGTGAGTAGCGGGAACACAGATACGCAGTATTTT. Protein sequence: CASSVVSSGNTDTQYF.

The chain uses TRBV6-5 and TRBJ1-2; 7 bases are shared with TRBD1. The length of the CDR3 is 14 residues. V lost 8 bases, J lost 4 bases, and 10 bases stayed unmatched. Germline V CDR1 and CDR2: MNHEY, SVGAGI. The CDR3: CASPQGGQVYGYTF. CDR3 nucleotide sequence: TGTGCCAGCCCCCAGGGGGGACAAGTCTATGGCTACACCTTC.

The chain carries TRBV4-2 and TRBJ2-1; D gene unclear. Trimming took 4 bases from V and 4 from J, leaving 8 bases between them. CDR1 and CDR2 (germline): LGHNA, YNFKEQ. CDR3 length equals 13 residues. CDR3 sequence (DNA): TGTGCCAGCAGCCGGCGACTGTACAATGAGCAGTTCTTC. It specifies CASSRRLYNEQFF.

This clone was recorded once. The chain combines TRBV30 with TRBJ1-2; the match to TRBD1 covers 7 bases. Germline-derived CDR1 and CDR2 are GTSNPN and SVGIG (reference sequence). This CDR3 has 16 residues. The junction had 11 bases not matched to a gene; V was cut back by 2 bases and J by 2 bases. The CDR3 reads CAWSTGQIIANYGYTF. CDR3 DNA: TGTGCCTGGAGTACGGGACAGATAATAGCGAACTATGGCTACACCTTC.

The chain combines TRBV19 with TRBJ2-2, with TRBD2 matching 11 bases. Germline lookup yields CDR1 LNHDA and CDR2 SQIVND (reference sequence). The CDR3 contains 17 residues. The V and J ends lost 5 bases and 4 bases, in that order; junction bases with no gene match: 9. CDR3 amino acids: CASSPASGGRITGELFF. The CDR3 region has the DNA TGTGCCAGTAGTCCCGCTAGCGGGGGGCGAATCACCGGGGAGCTGTTTTTT.

The CDR3 DNA reads TGTGCCAGCAGCACCGGACAGGTGAACACTGAAGCTTTCTTT. Translated, it gives CASSTGQVNTEAFF. The J gene is TRBJ1-1, the V gene TRBV7-9; 7 nucleotides match TRBD1. This CDR3 comprises 14 residues. Germline values: CDR1 SEHNR, CDR2 FQNEAQ (reference sequence). Trimming removed 5 bases from V and 0 bases from J; junction bases left unmatched: 3.

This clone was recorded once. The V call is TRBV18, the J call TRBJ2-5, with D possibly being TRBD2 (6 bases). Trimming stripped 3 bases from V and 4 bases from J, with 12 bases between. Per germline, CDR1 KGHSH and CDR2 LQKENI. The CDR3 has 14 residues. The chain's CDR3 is CASSPLSGVETQYF. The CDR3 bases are TGTGCCAGCTCACCCCTATCGGGGGTAGAGACCCAGTACTTC.

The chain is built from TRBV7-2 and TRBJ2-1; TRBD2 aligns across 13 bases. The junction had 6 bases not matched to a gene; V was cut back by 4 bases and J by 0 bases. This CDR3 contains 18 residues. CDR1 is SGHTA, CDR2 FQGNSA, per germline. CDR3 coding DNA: TGTGCCAGCAGCTCGGGACTAGCGGGAATAAGCTCCTACAATGAGCAGTTCTTC. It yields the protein CASSSGLAGISSYNEQFF.

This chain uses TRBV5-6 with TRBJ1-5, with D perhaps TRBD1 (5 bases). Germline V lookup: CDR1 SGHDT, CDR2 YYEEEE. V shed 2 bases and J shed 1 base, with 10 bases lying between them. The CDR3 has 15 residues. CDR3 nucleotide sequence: TGTGCCAGCAGCTTCCGGGGGGGGAGCAATCAGCCCCAGCATTTT. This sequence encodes CASSFRGGSNQPQHF. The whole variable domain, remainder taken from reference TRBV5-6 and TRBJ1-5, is DAGVTQSPTHLIKTRGQQVTLRCSPKSGHDTVSWYQQALGQGPQFIFQYYEEEERQRGNFPDRFSGHQFPNYSSELNVNALLLGDSALYLCASSFRGGSNQPQHFGDGTRLSIL.

The CDR3 nucleotides are TGCAGTGCTTTCAGTGAAGAGACCCAGTACTTC. Its protein product is CSAFSEETQYF. This rearrangement joins TRBV20-1 to TRBJ2-5; D gene unclear. The CDR3 covers 11 residues. CDR1 and CDR2 (germline): DFQATT, SNEGSKA (reference sequence). V dropped 5 bases and J dropped 3 bases, with 7 bases sitting between them.

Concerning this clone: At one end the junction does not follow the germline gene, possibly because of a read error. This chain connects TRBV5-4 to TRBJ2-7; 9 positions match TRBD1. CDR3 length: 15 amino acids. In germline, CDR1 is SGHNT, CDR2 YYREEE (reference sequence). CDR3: CASSTQLLPTGGPDF. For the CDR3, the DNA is TGTGCCAGCAGCACCCAGCTCTTGCCGACAGGGGGACCAGACTTC.

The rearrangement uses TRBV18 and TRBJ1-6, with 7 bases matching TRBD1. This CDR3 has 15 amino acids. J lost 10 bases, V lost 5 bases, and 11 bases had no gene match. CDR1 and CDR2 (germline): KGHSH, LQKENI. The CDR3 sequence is CASSSEGAVGSPLHF. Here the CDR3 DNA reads TGTGCCAGCTCATCGGAGGGGGCTGTCGGCTCACCCCTCCACTTT.

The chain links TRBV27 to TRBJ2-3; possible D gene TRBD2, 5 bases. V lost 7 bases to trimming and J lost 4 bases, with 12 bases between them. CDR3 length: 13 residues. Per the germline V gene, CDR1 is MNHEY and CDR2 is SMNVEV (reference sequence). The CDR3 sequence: CASKRRMADTQYF. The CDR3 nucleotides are TGTGCCAGCAAAAGGAGGATGGCAGATACGCAGTATTTT.

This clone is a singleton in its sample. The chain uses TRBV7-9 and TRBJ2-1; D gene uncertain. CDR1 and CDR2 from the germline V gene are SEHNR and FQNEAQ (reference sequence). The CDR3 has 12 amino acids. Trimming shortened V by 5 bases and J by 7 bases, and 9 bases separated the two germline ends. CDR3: CASSNTYNEQFF. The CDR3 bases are TGTGCCAGCAGCAATACTTATAATGAGCAGTTCTTC.

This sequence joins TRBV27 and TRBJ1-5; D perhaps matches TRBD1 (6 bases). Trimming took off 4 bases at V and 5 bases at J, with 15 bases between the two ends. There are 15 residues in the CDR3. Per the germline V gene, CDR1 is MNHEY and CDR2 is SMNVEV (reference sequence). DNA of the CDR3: TGTGCCAGCAGTTCTAGACAGGCCCGGGATCAGCCCCAGCATTTT. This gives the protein CASSSRQARDQPQHF.

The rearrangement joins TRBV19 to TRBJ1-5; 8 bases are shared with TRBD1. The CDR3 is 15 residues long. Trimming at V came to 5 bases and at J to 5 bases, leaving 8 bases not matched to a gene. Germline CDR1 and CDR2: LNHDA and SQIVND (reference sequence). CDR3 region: CASSLTGGYDQPQHF. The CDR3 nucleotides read TGTGCCAGTAGTCTAACAGGGGGATACGATCAGCCCCAGCATTTT.

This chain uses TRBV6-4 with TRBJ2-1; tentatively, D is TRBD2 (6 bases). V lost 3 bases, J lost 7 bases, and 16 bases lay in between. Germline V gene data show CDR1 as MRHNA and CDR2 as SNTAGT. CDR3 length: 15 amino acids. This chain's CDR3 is CASSEVGLAKNEQFF. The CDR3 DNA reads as TGTGCCAGCAGTGAAGTGGGGCTAGCGAAGAATGAGCAGTTCTTC.

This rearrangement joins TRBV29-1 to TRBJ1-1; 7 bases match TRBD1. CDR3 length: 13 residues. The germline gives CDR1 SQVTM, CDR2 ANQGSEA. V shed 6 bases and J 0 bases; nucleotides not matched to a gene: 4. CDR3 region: CSVAGQLNTEAFF. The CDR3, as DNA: TGCAGCGTCGCGGGACAGCTGAACACTGAAGCTTTCTTT.